Listed below are T cell receptor beta chains from one sample, sequenced in a study of blood T cell repertoires in COVID-19. Profiling relied on immunoSEQ multiplex PCR, and the TCRdb table lists in-frame clones only, not all of them. The table lists 310,000 or so clones, 90% of them singletons, with less than 2% in the top ten. Sequencing was carried out using PBMCs or T cells enriched from blood (not recorded which). These receptors originate from a woman between 18 and 29 years old with acute COVID-19. Each CDR3 is given with its conserved first and last residue. Each record gives: clone size, V gene, D gene, J gene, CDR3 DNA, CDR3 protein. D genes are given only for firm matches. Size is stated for part of the rows, as once, few or many counts, or as a class when the clone is expanded.

once	TRBV6-5	.	TRBJ1-2	TGTGCCAGCAGCCTCAGGGTGTGGAACTATGGCTACACCTTC	CASSLRVWNYGYTF
.	TRBV20-1	TRBD1	TRBJ1-6	TGCAGTGCTAGTCCCACCCGACCCCAGGGGGCACATTCACCCCTCCACTTT	CSASPTRPQGAHSPLHF
.	TRBV10-3	TRBD2	TRBJ2-1	TGTGCCATCAGTGCGACTAGCGGGAACTTGAATGAGCAGTTCTTC	CAISATSGNLNEQFF
.	TRBV19	TRBD2	TRBJ2-2	TGTGCCAGTAGTGACCGGACTAGCGGGAGATCCGCGAACACCGGGGAGCTGTTTTTT	CASSDRTSGRSANTGELFF
once	TRBV6-6	.	TRBJ2-7	TGTGCCAGCAGTTATCCCGAACAGTCGCCTCAGTACTTC	CASSYPEQSPQYF
.	TRBV10-3	.	TRBJ2-4	TGTGCCATCAGTGAGTCGATATTGGGGGCCAGCACCAAAAACATTCAGTACTTC	CAISESILGASTKNIQYF
.	TRBV6-6	TRBD2	TRBJ2-7	TGTGCCAGCAGATTAGCGGGGGGAGCCTACGAGCAGTACTTC	CASRLAGGAYEQYF
.	TRBV3-1/TRBV3-2	TRBD2	TRBJ2-7	TGTGCCAGCAGCCTTATTAGCGGGAGGGTTCCCGGAAGAAACGAGCAGTACTTC	CASSLISGRVPGRNEQYF
.	TRBV6-1	TRBD1	TRBJ1-3	TGTGCCAGCCAGGGGGACACCATATATTTT	CASQGDTIYF
.	TRBV11-2	TRBD2	TRBJ2-2	TGTGCCAGCAGCACAATAGCGGGAGGTTCCACCGGGGAGCTGTTTTTT	CASSTIAGGSTGELFF
.	TRBV30	.	TRBJ2-1	TGTGCCTGGAGCGCAGGGTCTTTCAATGAGCAGTTCTTC	CAWSAGSFNEQFF
few	TRBV4-2	TRBD1	TRBJ1-6	TGTGCCAGCAGCCAAGATCTCCGGGACAGGAATTCACCCCTCCACTTT	CASSQDLRDRNSPLHF
.	TRBV3-1/TRBV3-2	TRBD2	TRBJ2-3	TGTGCCAGCAGCCCTCTAGCGGGAGCTACGCAGTATTTT	CASSPLAGATQYF
.	TRBV7-9	TRBD1	TRBJ1-1	TGTGCCAGCAGCCTGGGGACAGGAACGCGTCGGAACACTGAAGCTTTCTTT	CASSLGTGTRRNTEAFF
.	TRBV12-5	.	TRBJ1-1	TGTGCTAGTGGTCTCAGGGAAATGAACACTGAAGCTTTCTTT	CASGLREMNTEAFF
.	TRBV5-4	TRBD1	TRBJ1-2	TGTGCCAGCAGCCCACAAGAGGGGGCGTTCGGTGGCTACACCTTC	CASSPQEGAFGGYTF
.	TRBV9	.	TRBJ1-1	TGTGCCAGCAGCCCAAGAGGAGTACACACTGAAGCTTTCTTT	CASSPRGVHTEAFF
.	TRBV5-4	TRBD1	TRBJ2-1	TGTGCCAGCAGCTTGGGTTTAGGGGGCGATGAGCAGTTCTTC	CASSLGLGGDEQFF
.	TRBV5-1	.	TRBJ1-6	TGCGCCAGCAGTTCTACAGGGAGAACTGACTATAATTCACCCCTCCACTTT	CASSSTGRTDYNSPLHF
.	TRBV6-2/TRBV6-3	.	TRBJ1-4	TGTGCCAGCAGTTACGTCGGGGCAACTAATGAAAAACTGTTTTTT	CASSYVGATNEKLFF
few	TRBV19	TRBD2	TRBJ2-5	TGTGCCAGTAGTATAGTCGGGACGGGAGGAGAGACCCAGTACTTC	CASSIVGTGGETQYF
.	TRBV4-3	.	TRBJ2-1	TGCGCCAGCAGCCAAGGTAGCGGAGCCTACAATGAGCAGTTCTTC	CASSQGSGAYNEQFF
.	TRBV5-1	TRBD2	TRBJ2-1	TGCGCCAGCAGCTCTGGACTAGCAGCAAGAGGTTACAATGAGCAGTTCTTC	CASSSGLAARGYNEQFF
.	TRBV4-2	TRBD2	TRBJ2-3	TGTGCCAGCAGCCAAGATACAGCGGGAGGCACAGATACGCAGTATTTT	CASSQDTAGGTDTQYF
.	TRBV19	TRBD1	TRBJ2-2	TGTGCCAGTAGACAGGGGGCGCTTGGCGGGGAGCTGTTTTTT	CASRQGALGGELFF
.	TRBV18	.	TRBJ1-6	TGTGCCAGCTCACCACCCCCCGCCAGTAATTCACCCCTCCACTTT	CASSPPPASNSPLHF